A selection of T cell receptor beta chains follows, all from one sample in a study of blood T cell repertoires in COVID-19. TCRdb keeps only in-frame clones here, not all; method: immunoSEQ multiplex PCR. Of tens of thousands of clones listed, approximately 85% are singletons. Material for sequencing was peripheral blood. All receptors derive from a human donor in a cohort sampled during active COVID-19. The donor label of this sample is uncertain. The CDR3 runs from the conserved cysteine through the conserved F or W. The D gene is left open where the match is weak. Size is stated for part of the rows, as once, few or many counts, or as a class when the clone is expanded.

. | TRBJ1-2 | TRBD1 | TRBV5-1 | TGCGCCAGCAGCCCAGGACAGGAATACTATGGCTACACCTTC | CASSPGQEYYGYTF
few | TRBJ1-2 | . | TRBV7-9 | TGTGCCAGCAGCTTAGTCGGGAACTATGGCTACACCTTC | CASSLVGNYGYTF
. | TRBJ2-7 | . | TRBV5-1 | TGCGCCAGCAGCTTGAAGCAGGGCCAGCATCTGGGCGAGCAGTACTTC | CASSLKQGQHLGEQYF
few | TRBJ2-2 | TRBD1 | TRBV27 | TGTGCCAGCAGGCGTGACAGGGCCACCGGGGAGCTGTTTTTT | CASRRDRATGELFF
. | TRBJ1-1 | TRBD1 | TRBV28 | TGTGCCAGCAGTCAAGGGACAGCAGAAGCTTTCTTT | CASSQGTAEAFF
. | TRBJ1-2 | . | TRBV21-1 | TGTGCCAGATCTCAAAATCTAGACAGGGGGCGTGGTGGCTACACCTTC | CARSQNLDRGRGGYTF
. | TRBJ2-3 | . | TRBV6-5 | TGTGCCACTAGACCTATGAGGATCACAGATACGCAGTATTTT | CATRPMRITDTQYF
. | TRBJ1-2 | . | TRBV29-1 | TGCAGCGTTGAAGACCTGGCCAGGGACTCTAACTATGGCTACACCTTC | CSVEDLARDSNYGYTF
. | TRBJ2-3 | TRBD2 | TRBV2 | TGTGCCAGCTATGGACTAGCGGCCTCGGGGACAGATACGCAGTATTTT | CASYGLAASGTDTQYF
. | TRBJ2-2 | . | TRBV5-1 | TGCGCCAGCAACGATGTGAGGGCGAACACCGGGGAGCTGTTTTTT | CASNDVRANTGELFF
once | TRBJ2-5 | . | TRBV2 | TGTGCCAGCTCGAGGGTGGCGGAGACCCAGTACTTC | CASSRVAETQYF
once | TRBJ2-1 | TRBD2 | TRBV7-9 | TGTGCCAGCAGCTTATTTAGCGGGGGTAATGAGCAGTTCTTC | CASSLFSGGNEQFF
. | TRBJ2-5 | TRBD1 | TRBV25-1 | TGTGCCAGCAGCCCCGGGACAGTCCAGACCCAGTACTTC | CASSPGTVQTQYF
. | TRBJ1-2 | TRBD1 | TRBV3-1/TRBV3-2 | TGTGCCAGCAGCCAAGCTACAGGGGGGAACTATGGCTACACCTTC | CASSQATGGNYGYTF
. | TRBJ2-7 | . | TRBV29-1 | TGCAGCGTAGGGACATTTTCCTACGAGCAGTACTTC | CSVGTFSYEQYF
. | TRBJ2-7 | TRBD2 | TRBV5-4 | TGTGCCAGCAGGGCGACTAGCGGGGGTTCCGAGCAGTACTTC | CASRATSGGSEQYF
few | TRBJ1-1 | . | TRBV28 | TGTGCCAGCAGTCCTGCTCCGGGGAGTAACACTGAAGCTTTCTTT | CASSPAPGSNTEAFF
. | TRBJ2-7 | . | TRBV5-6 | TGTGCCAGCAGCCCGGGCCCCCAGGGGACCTACGAGCAGTACTTC | CASSPGPQGTYEQYF
. | TRBJ2-2 | . | TRBV4-3 | TGCGCCAGCAGCCAAGATGGGGCGGGGCACACCGGGGAGCTGTTTTTT | CASSQDGAGHTGELFF
. | TRBJ1-5 | TRBD1 | TRBV7-8 | TGTGCCAGCAGCTTACTTTCTGCTACAGGGGGTAGTCAGCCCCAGCATTTT | CASSLLSATGGSQPQHF
. | TRBJ1-1 | TRBD1 | TRBV6-4 | TGTGCCAGCAGTGTCTACGGACAGGGGATTAAGGGCGAAGCTTTCTTT | CASSVYGQGIKGEAFF
. | TRBJ2-7 | TRBD1 | TRBV19 | TGTGCCAGCAGTTGGCAGGGGGACAACGAGCAGTACTTC | CASSWQGDNEQYF
. | TRBJ1-3 | TRBD1 | TRBV5-1 | TGCGCCAGCAGCCCGAGAAGCAGGGACAGGGTCTCTGGAAACACCATATATTTT | CASSPRSRDRVSGNTIYF
. | TRBJ2-3 | . | TRBV12-3/TRBV12-4 | TGTGCCAGCAGTTTAATGGGCCCAGATACGCAGTATTTT | CASSLMGPDTQYF
. | TRBJ1-3 | . | TRBV3-1/TRBV3-2 | TGTGCCAGCAGCCCCCCCGTCGCGAACACCATATATTTT | CASSPPVANTIYF
. | TRBJ2-2 | TRBD1 | TRBV15 | TGTGCCACCAGCAGAGATCGACAGGGGTCCGGGGAGCTGTTTTTT | CATSRDRQGSGELFF
once | TRBJ1-1 | . | TRBV6-6 | TGTGCCAGCAGCCTGGAGCAGAGGGGGGAAGCTTTCTTT | CASSLEQRGEAFF
. | TRBJ1-1 | . | TRBV25-1 | TGTGCCAGCCTCTCACACCGCACTGAAGCTTTCTTT | CASLSHRTEAFF
few | TRBJ2-2 | . | TRBV29-1 | TGCAGCGTTGACAGGGGGGCGGGCACCGGGGAGCTGTTTTTT | CSVDRGAGTGELFF
. | TRBJ2-7 | TRBD1 | TRBV5-5 | TGTGCCAGCAGCTTGCGCAGGGGGCGTACCCACGAGCAGTACTTC | CASSLRRGRTHEQYF
. | TRBJ1-2 | TRBD1 | TRBV5-4 | TGTGCCAGCAGCCGAACCGGACAGGCCGTCTATGGCTACACCTTC | CASSRTGQAVYGYTF
. | TRBJ2-7 | TRBD1 | TRBV4-2 | TGTGCCAGCAGCCAAGTAGCCCTAGGGACAGGGGGATCCGAGCAGTACTTC | CASSQVALGTGGSEQYF
few | TRBJ1-2 | . | TRBV6-2/TRBV6-3 | TGTGCCAGCAGTAGCACGGTTTATGGCTACACCTTC | CASSSTVYGYTF
. | TRBJ1-6 | . | TRBV19 | TGTGCCAGTAGTCCAGGGACACGGGCGTATAATTCACCCCTCCACTTT | CASSPGTRAYNSPLHF
. | TRBJ2-5 | TRBD2 | TRBV7-2 | TGTGCCAGCAGCTCGGTAGCGGGGGGCCAAGAGACCCAGTACTTC | CASSSVAGGQETQYF
. | TRBJ2-1 | TRBD2 | TRBV6-2/TRBV6-3 | TGTGCCAGCAGTTACTCGGTCTCAAGCGGGGGCGAGCAGTTCTTC | CASSYSVSSGGEQFF
. | TRBJ2-5 | . | TRBV7-3 | TGTGCCAGCAGCCCCTATGGGGGGAGCCAAGAGACCCAGTACTTC | CASSPYGGSQETQYF
. | TRBJ2-4 | . | TRBV7-2 | TGTGCCAGCAGCTTACGACAGAAAAACATTCAGTACTTC | CASSLRQKNIQYF
. | TRBJ2-3 | TRBD1 | TRBV25-1 | TGTGCCAACCAAAACAGGGGGAGCACAGATACGCAGTATTTT | CANQNRGSTDTQYF
. | TRBJ1-4 | . | TRBV3-1/TRBV3-2 | TGTGCCAGCAGCCGAGGGGGGGCTAATGAAAAACTGTTTTTT | CASSRGGANEKLFF
. | TRBJ2-5 | . | TRBV7-7 | TGTGCTAGCAGCCATAGGCCCCTCTATGGGGGGGCCCAAGAGACCCAGTACTTC | CASSHRPLYGGAQETQYF
. | TRBJ2-5 | . | TRBV4-3 | TGCGCCAGCAGCCAAGATCGGCGGAGGGGAAAGACCCAGTACTTC | CASSQDRRRGKTQYF
. | TRBJ1-3 | . | TRBV2 | TGTGCCAGCGAGGAGCGAATCTCTGGAAACACCATATATTTT | CASEERISGNTIYF
. | TRBJ1-3 | . | TRBV6-1 | TGTGCCAGCAGTGAAGCGCTAGACGGGGGGGGAAACACCATATATTTT | CASSEALDGGGNTIYF
. | TRBJ1-1 | . | TRBV3-1/TRBV3-2 | TGTGCCAGCAGCCAACGACTTGCCTCCGAAGCTTTCTTT | CASSQRLASEAFF